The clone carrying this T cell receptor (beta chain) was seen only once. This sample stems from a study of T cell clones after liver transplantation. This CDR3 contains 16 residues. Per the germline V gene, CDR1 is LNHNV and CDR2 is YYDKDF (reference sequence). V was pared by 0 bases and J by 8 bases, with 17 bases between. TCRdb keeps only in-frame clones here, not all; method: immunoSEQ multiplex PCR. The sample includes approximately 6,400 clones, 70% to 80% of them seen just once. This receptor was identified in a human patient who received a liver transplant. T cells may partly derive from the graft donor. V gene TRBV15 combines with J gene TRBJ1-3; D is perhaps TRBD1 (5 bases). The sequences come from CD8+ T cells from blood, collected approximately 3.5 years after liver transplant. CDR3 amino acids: CATSRDTRVLEHTIYF. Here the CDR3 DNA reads TGTGCCACCAGCAGAGATACCAGGGTATTAGAACACACCATATATTTT.